This T cell receptor beta chain was retrieved from a study of blood T cell repertoires in COVID-19. Overall study: Sites in the United States, Italy and Spain provided acute and convalescent COVID-19 samples. Nucleic acid was either cDNA or gDNA, and it came from T cells, B-cell-depleted T cells, or PBMCs.

Of note for this clone: Different DNA sequences within this sample yield the same CDR3.

This study enrolled people aged about 18 to 90 from around 25 US geographic areas. What the recovered Cohort 3 donors had was two negative PCRs, clearance, or symptom resolution. The data were produced by immunoSEQ multiplex PCR, yet TCRdb's version contains in-frame clones alone and is incomplete. Of about 200,000 clones in the sample, more than 80% are singletons; the top ten hold approximately 8.2%. CDR3 length: 12 amino acids. The ends lost 7 bases at V and 4 bases at J; junction bases unmatched: 3. The germline V gene encodes CDR1 SQVTM and CDR2 ANQGSEA. V gene TRBV29-1 combines with J gene TRBJ1-1, with 10 bases fitting TRBD1. The sequenced sample was PBMCs or T cells enriched from blood (not recorded which). The receptor was derived from a woman between 18 and 29 years old who had recovered from COVID-19. The CDR3 region is CSARTGGTEAFF. In DNA, the CDR3 is TGCAGCGCCCGGACAGGGGGCACTGAAGCTTTCTTT.